This T cell receptor (beta chain) was identified during a study of cytomegalovirus exposure and HLA in healthy donors. Study at large: Per a later analysis, the roughly 640 first-cohort and over 90 validation repertoires shared one platform. Regarding the study as a whole: A subsequent analysis found that TCR clusters from the first cohort also tended to co-occur in the approximately 110 validation repertoires, with around 94% of cluster scores above 0. The study listed 164 cytomegalovirus-associated TCR beta chains.

CDR3 length: 15 residues. Germline lookup yields CDR1 SGHNT and CDR2 YENEEA. V gave up 6 bases and J gave up 0 bases, with 13 bases separating them. While the first cohort had some 700 subjects, the donors belonged to the separate validation cohort of over a hundred subjects. Turning to this clone: Its antigen is as yet unknown.

The table came from immunoSEQ multiplex PCR; TCRdb's copy has only in-frame clones and leaves some out. The sample has around 250,000 clones, roughly 88% seen once. The source of this sequence is a woman younger than 45 in good health and CMV-seronegative. This chain connects TRBV11-3 to TRBJ2-3; D is perhaps TRBD2 (5 bases). Sample: PBMCs. In DNA, the CDR3 is TGTGCCAGCAGAAGTGGAGCGGCGAGCACAGATACGCAGTATTTT. Amino acids: CASRSGAASTDTQYF.